Below are 16 T cell receptor beta chains sequenced from a single sample in a study of T cell repertoires in aging, cancer and after chemotherapy (dated by TCRdb to between 2018 and 2021). Sequencing used an Illumina MiSeq. Multiplex touch-down PCR with a mixed TRB-A/B primer pool was used to amplify rearranged TRB sequences covering the V, D and J segments. TCRdb passed the public sequencing reads through fastp at Q25 and MiXCR, retaining productive beta sequences. Each entry is one CDR3 protein sequence, shown with its most common DNA and genes. The table for this sample lists about 6,800 distinct CDR3 sequences; 35% to 45% of them were counted only once. The top ten clones comprise 15% of the sample. TCR beta rearrangements were amplified from genomic DNA isolated from peripheral blood, not from sorted cells or RNA. Sample: blood. The receptors derive from a human donor in good health.

The CDR3 DNA sequence: TGTGCCAGCAGCGGGACCCGGGAGCCCTACGAGCAGTACTTC. This encodes CASSGTREPYEQYF. The rearrangement links TRBV5-8 to TRBJ2-7, with D perhaps TRBD2 (6 bases). Trimming removed 4 bases from V and 2 bases from J, with 13 bases in between. CDR3 size: 14 residues. From germline, CDR1 is SGHTS and CDR2 YDEGEE.

The rearrangement joins TRBV20-1 to TRBJ2-7; the match to TRBD1 covers 8 bases. V was pared by 6 bases and J by 4 bases, with 11 bases of the junction left unmatched. The CDR3 runs 14 residues. CDR1 is DFQATT and CDR2 is SNEGSKA in the germline V gene (reference sequence). The CDR3: CSARSDRDRYEQYF. In nucleotides, the CDR3 is TGCAGTGCCAGATCTGACAGGGACAGGTACGAGCAGTACTTC.

The chain recombines TRBV12-3 or TRBV12-4 with TRBJ2-3; TRBD1 matches at 9 bases. CDR3 length equals 15 residues. V lost 6 bases, J lost 5 bases, and 9 bases stayed unmatched. CDR3 amino acids: CASSQGQGRGDTQYF. CDR3 DNA sequence: TGTGCCAGCAGCCAGGGACAGGGTAGGGGAGATACGCAGTATTTT.

This chain joins TRBV27 and TRBJ2-7; D is undetermined. The CDR3 runs to 15 residues. Trimming stripped 2 bases from V and 0 bases from J, with 11 bases between. Germline CDR1 is MNHEY and CDR2 is SMNVEV (reference sequence). The CDR3 region is CASSLSLIGSYEQYF. CDR3 DNA: TGTGCCAGCAGTTTAAGCCTTATTGGCTCCTACGAGCAGTACTTC.

J is TRBJ2-3 and V is TRBV20-1; D remains ambiguous. This CDR3 is built from 13 residues. The germline CDR1 and CDR2 sequences are DFQATT and SNEGSKA (reference sequence). V lost 0 bases, J lost 6 bases, and 10 bases lay in between. The CDR3 DNA is TGCAGTGCTAGAGATCCGGTGGGCGATACGCAGTATTTT. This encodes CSARDPVGDTQYF.

This clonotype was detected once. The rearrangement joins TRBV20-1 to TRBJ2-7; TRBD2 matches 15 bases. J was trimmed by 2 bases and V by 4 bases; bases with no gene match: 9. Looked up from germline, CDR1 is DFQATT and CDR2 is SNEGSKA (reference sequence). The CDR3 covers 17 residues. The CDR3 loop is CSAIPRTSGGATYEQYF. Written as DNA, the CDR3 is TGCAGTGCTATCCCCCGGACTAGCGGGGGGGCCACCTACGAGCAGTACTTC.

A word on this clonotype: A junction boundary mismatches the germline segment, possibly from a read error. The chain couples TRBV12-3 or TRBV12-4 to TRBJ2-1, with D perhaps TRBD2 (6 bases). The CDR3 totals 15 residues. The CDR3 region has the DNA TGTGCCAGCAGCTTAGAAAGCGGGTTCCACAATGAGCAGTTCTTC. Its translation: CASSLESGFHNEQFF.

The J gene is TRBJ2-7, the V gene TRBV5-6; 11 positions match TRBD1. The V and J ends lost 4 bases and 7 bases, in that order; junction bases with no gene match: 7. This CDR3 region has 14 residues. The germline V gene encodes CDR1 SGHDT and CDR2 YYEEEE. CDR3 sequence: CASSPGTGGYEQYF. For the CDR3, the DNA is TGTGCCAGCAGCCCAGGGACAGGGGGATATGAGCAGTACTTC.

The table lists this clonotype with a few counts. The chain has TRBV6-2 or TRBV6-3 and TRBJ2-7, with 7 bases matching TRBD1. This CDR3 is built from 13 residues. V gave up 6 bases and J gave up 3 bases; unmatched junction bases: 5. Germline V lookup: CDR1 MNHEY, CDR2 SVGEGT. CDR3: CASSGDSHYEQYF. DNA for the CDR3: TGTGCCAGCAGCGGGGACAGTCACTACGAGCAGTACTTC.

A remark on this clonotype: At one end, the junction sequence differs from germline, possibly due to a read error. The chain recombines TRBV15 with TRBJ2-3; possibly TRBD1 or TRBD2 for D (5 bases each). Germline V gives CDR1 LNHNV, CDR2 YYDKDF (reference sequence). The CDR3 consists of 14 residues. The CDR3 loop is CATSRGGSTDTKYF. CDR3 sequence (DNA): TGTGCCACCAGCAGAGGGGGGAGCACAGATACGAAGTATTTT.

This clonotype showed up just a few times. The chain has TRBV10-3 and TRBJ2-3; the D gene is possibly TRBD2 (5 bases). CDR3 size: 13 residues. The V and J ends lost 11 bases and 6 bases respectively, with 18 bases between them. Germline values: CDR1 ENHRY, CDR2 SYGVKD. CDR3 loop: CASLEGSGDTQYF. CDR3 DNA sequence: TGTGCCTCGCTAGAGGGTTCCGGGGATACGCAGTATTTT.

J is TRBJ1-1 and V is TRBV27; no firm D call. In germline, CDR1 is MNHEY, CDR2 SMNVEV (reference sequence). Trimming shortened V by 5 bases and J by 0 bases, and 13 bases separated the two germline ends. This CDR3 comprises 15 residues. CDR3 amino acids: CASSPAGPMNTEAFF. The CDR3 region has the DNA TGTGCCAGCAGTCCGGCCGGGCCCATGAACACTGAAGCTTTCTTT.

There are a few counts of this clonotype. The rearrangement links TRBV6-1 to TRBJ2-3, with D perhaps being TRBD1 or TRBD2 (5 bases each). The V end was cut by 4 bases, the J end by 0 bases, with 8 bases between. The CDR3 is 14 amino acids. CDR1 and CDR2 from the germline V gene are MNHNS and SASEGT. The CDR3 region is CASSGGGSTDTQYF. CDR3 nucleotides: TGTGCCAGCAGTGGGGGCGGGAGCACAGATACGCAGTATTTT.

There are a few counts of this clonotype. This chain connects TRBV6-1 to TRBJ1-1, with D uncertain. Germline V lookup: CDR1 MNHNS, CDR2 SASEGT. Trimming removed 1 base from V and 1 base from J, with 7 bases in between. This CDR3 has 14 residues. CDR3 in amino acids: CASSEGDENTEAFF. Here the CDR3 DNA reads TGTGCCAGCAGTGAAGGCGATGAGAACACTGAAGCTTTCTTT.

This clonotype was seen a handful of times. The chain is built from TRBV12-3 or TRBV12-4 and TRBJ1-3; D not resolved. Trimming removed 7 bases at V and 4 bases at J, with 14 bases between. This CDR3 is built from 14 residues. The DNA of the CDR3 is TGTGCCAGCACACCCTGGGGTGCCGGAAACACCATATATTTT. It yields the protein CASTPWGAGNTIYF.

Of note for this clonotype: A much larger clone differs from this one at a single base, so this may be a read error. This sequence joins TRBV29-1 and TRBJ1-5; possibly TRBD1 for D (5 bases). CDR3 size: 13 residues. V lost 6 bases and J lost 4, with 13 bases in between. Germline V gene data show CDR1 as SQVTM and CDR2 as ANQGSEA. The CDR3, as DNA: TGCAGCGTGAACACAGGACTGAATCAGCCCCAGCATTTT. It codes for CSVNTGLNQPQHF.